This TCR beta chain appears in the sequencing data of a study of blood T cell repertoires in COVID-19. The overall study: There were acute and convalescent COVID-19 samples, and they came from the United States, Italy and Spain. In each case, the material was cDNA or gDNA derived from T cells, B-cell-depleted T cells, or PBMCs.

V was cut by 7 bases and J by 7 bases, with 20 bases left in between. There are 16 residues in the CDR3. CDR1 MDHEN and CDR2 SYDVKM come from the germline V gene. Original processing notes: Estimation of nucleated cell counts relied on the amplification of reference gene primers. Generated by immunoSEQ multiplex PCR, the TCRdb table keeps only in-frame clones and is missing some. That table supplies the V and J calls and clone size; D and trimming were determined from the DNA. Seen here are roughly 100,000 clones, approximately 86% observed once, and the top ten hold 3%. The TCR comes from a man aged 45-65 years with active or convalescent COVID-19. What was sequenced was peripheral blood. This chain uses TRBV28 with TRBJ1-6, with D perhaps TRBD1 (5 bases). CDR3 residues: CASIPGGETWNSPLHF. The DNA for the CDR3 is TGTGCCAGCATTCCGGGGGGGGAAACATGGAATTCACCCCTCCACTTT.